This T cell receptor (beta chain) comes out of a study of beta chain features in type 1 diabetes. Study-level results: The naive, central memory and Treg TCRB repertoires of patients appeared to be more similar to one another than those of healthy donors. A cDNA-based sequencing approach could over-represent cells with high TCR expression. TCRB CDR3s from Type 1 diabetes patients were moderately but significantly shorter in all four CD4+ subsets. Patients and controls would be equally affected if PCR favored shorter templates.

Isolation of CD4+ naive, central memory, regulatory and stem cell-like memory cells was achieved by sorting via CD45RO/CCR7/CD25/CD127/CD95/CD27. V was shortened by 1 base and J by 1 base, with 5 bases between the two germline ends. The CDR3 loop spans 12 amino acids. Germline values: CDR1 GTSNPN, CDR2 SVGIG (reference sequence). Expressed TCRB transcripts were sequenced after all isolated RNA was converted to cDNA. Sequencing was performed with immunoSEQ multiplex PCR; in TCRdb, only in-frame clones are kept and a portion is missing. The table records 120,000 to 150,000 clones, less than 15% of them present only once. This clone was observed a few times. Antigen unknown.

The source is a man aged 18 to 29 with type 1 diabetes. Material: central memory CD4+ T cells from blood. The chain is built from TRBV30 and TRBJ2-7; D not resolved. The CDR3 reads CAWSAQSYEQYF. The CDR3 DNA follows: TGTGCCTGGAGTGCGCAGTCCTACGAGCAGTACTTC.